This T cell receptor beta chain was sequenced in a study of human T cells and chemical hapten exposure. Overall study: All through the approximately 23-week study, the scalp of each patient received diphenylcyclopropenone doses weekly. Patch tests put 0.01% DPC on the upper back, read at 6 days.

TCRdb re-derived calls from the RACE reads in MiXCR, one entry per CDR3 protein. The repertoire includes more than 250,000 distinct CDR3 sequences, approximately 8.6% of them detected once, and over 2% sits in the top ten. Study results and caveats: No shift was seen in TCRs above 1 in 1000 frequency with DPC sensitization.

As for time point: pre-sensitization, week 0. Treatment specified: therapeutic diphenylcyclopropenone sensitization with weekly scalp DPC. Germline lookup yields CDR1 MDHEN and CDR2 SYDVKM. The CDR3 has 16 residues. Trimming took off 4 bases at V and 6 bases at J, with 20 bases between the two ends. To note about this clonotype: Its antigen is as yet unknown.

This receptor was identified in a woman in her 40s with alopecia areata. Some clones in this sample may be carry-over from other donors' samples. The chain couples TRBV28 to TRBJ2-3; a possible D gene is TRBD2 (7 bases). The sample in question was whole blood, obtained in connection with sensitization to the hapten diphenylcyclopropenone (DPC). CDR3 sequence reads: CASSSPGGHRGDTQYF. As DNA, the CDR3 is TGTGCCAGCAGTTCCCCCGGGGGGCACCGGGGGGATACGCAGTATTTT.